Following are 32 T cell receptor beta chains from one sample sequenced in a study of cytomegalovirus exposure and HLA in healthy donors. PCR was performed using 60 Vbeta and 13 Jbeta primers. This table comes from immunoSEQ multiplex PCR, and its TCRdb copy is limited to in-frame clones, with some not included. Found here are some 200,000 clones, roughly 80% of them singletons; the top ten hold roughly 0.65%. The specimen sequenced was PBMCs. The receptors come from a boy younger than 18 in good health and CMV-seronegative.

In its sample, this clone was seen once. This sequence joins TRBV7-9 and TRBJ1-2; weak D call: TRBD1 (5 bases). Germline-derived CDR1 and CDR2 are SEHNR and FQNEAQ (reference sequence). V was pared by 0 bases and J by 4 bases, with 12 bases between. The CDR3 length is 15 residues. In nucleotides, the CDR3 is TGTGCCAGCAGCTTAGCCGGGGGGGAAAGCTATGGCTACACCTTC. Protein sequence: CASSLAGGESYGYTF.

The chain employs TRBV6-1 and TRBJ1-3, with D hard to call. The germline gives CDR1 MNHNS, CDR2 SASEGT. V was pared by 3 bases and J by 0 bases, with 9 bases between. This CDR3 is 15 amino acids long. This chain's CDR3 is CASSERQSSGNTIYF. CDR3 coding DNA: TGTGCCAGCAGTGAGAGGCAGAGCTCTGGAAACACCATATATTTT.

The chain couples TRBV6-1 to TRBJ1-5; 9 bases map to TRBD1. Germline CDR1 and CDR2: MNHNS and SASEGT. J was trimmed by 5 bases and V by 7 bases; bases with no gene match: 9. This CDR3 spans 15 amino acids. In DNA form, the CDR3 reads TGTGCCAGCAACCGAGACAGGGGGAACTATCAGCCCCAGCATTTT. Translation: CASNRDRGNYQPQHF.

CDR3 DNA: TGTGCCAGTAGTATCGGGACAGGGGTCCCAGATACGCAGTATTTT. Encoded protein: CASSIGTGVPDTQYF. V usage is TRBV19 and J usage is TRBJ2-3; the match to TRBD1 covers 10 bases. Germline loops: CDR1 LNHDA, CDR2 SQIVND (reference sequence). Trimming took 3 bases from V and 4 from J; bases not matched to a gene: 4. The CDR3 runs 15 residues.

This chain joins TRBV30 and TRBJ1-2, with D uncertain. This CDR3 has 13 amino acids. V lost 0 bases and J lost 4, with 9 bases in between. Germline values: CDR1 GTSNPN, CDR2 SVGIG (reference sequence). The CDR3 reads CAWSVRGFYGYTF. Here the CDR3 DNA reads TGTGCCTGGAGTGTACGCGGATTCTATGGCTACACCTTC.

Written as DNA, the CDR3 is TGTGCCAGCAGCTTAGTGGGCTACTCCTACAATGAGCAGTTCTTC. This encodes CASSLVGYSYNEQFF. This chain joins TRBV11-3 and TRBJ2-1; no definite D call. The CDR3 is 15 residues long. Germline-derived CDR1 and CDR2 are SGHNT and YENEEA. The V end was cut by 1 base, the J end by 0 bases, with 7 bases between. Full variable domain (remainder filled in from reference TRBV11-3 and TRBJ2-1): EAGVVQSPRYKIIEKKQPVAFWCNPISGHNTLYWYLQNLGQGPELLIRYENEEAVDDSQLPKDRFSAERLKGVDSTLKIQPAELGDSAVYLCASSLVGYSYNEQFFGPGTRLTVL.

The chain combines TRBV19 with TRBJ1-2; tentatively, D is TRBD1 (5 bases). Trimming took 1 base from V and 0 from J, leaving 9 bases between them. The germline CDR1 and CDR2 sequences are LNHDA and SQIVND (reference sequence). CDR3 length: 15 residues. Here the CDR3 DNA reads TGTGCCAGTAGTATAGCCACAGGAGCTAACTATGGCTACACCTTC. Protein sequence: CASSIATGANYGYTF.

J is TRBJ1-4 and V is TRBV19, with TRBD1 matching 8 bases. The CDR3 length is 14 residues. V lost 3 bases and J lost 6; bases outside the gene matches: 3. CDR1 and CDR2 from the germline V gene are LNHDA and SQIVND (reference sequence). The CDR3 protein is CASSMGQADEKLFF. The CDR3 DNA reads as TGTGCCAGTAGTATGGGACAGGCTGATGAAAAACTGTTTTTT.

The chain carries TRBV7-9 and TRBJ1-1, with D unclear. V lost 3 bases, J lost 1 base, and 9 bases lay in between. There are 14 residues in the CDR3. Germline loops: CDR1 SEHNR, CDR2 FQNEAQ (reference sequence). CDR3 nucleotide sequence: TGTGCCAGCAGCTTGGGAGCAGAGAACACTGAAGCTTTCTTT. As protein: CASSLGAENTEAFF.

The chain uses TRBV9 and TRBJ2-3, with 14 bases that match TRBD2. The CDR3 is made up of 18 amino acids. CDR1 is SGDLS and CDR2 is YYNGEE in the germline V gene. With V trimmed by 4 bases and J by 2 bases, 9 bases remained unmatched. CDR3 bases: TGTGCCAGCAGCCCAACAACGACTAGCGGGGGGGCCACAGATACGCAGTATTTT. It encodes CASSPTTTSGGATDTQYF.

A single count supports this clone. The rearrangement links TRBV5-6 to TRBJ1-1, with no clear D. The germline CDR1 and CDR2 sequences are SGHDT and YYEEEE. The CDR3 loop spans 14 amino acids. Trimming left V 1 base short and J 2 bases short, with 9 bases between. CDR3 sequence (DNA): TGTGCCAGCAGCTTGATACACCCTAACACTGAAGCTTTCTTT. Its protein is CASSLIHPNTEAFF.

The chain links TRBV4-1 to TRBJ1-2; 9 nucleotides agree with TRBD1. The trim removed 6 bases at V and 3 bases at J, leaving 5 bases unmatched. CDR1 is MGHRA and CDR2 is YSYEKL in the germline V gene. This CDR3 spans 14 amino acids. This chain's CDR3 is CASSSGQGYYGYTF. The DNA for the CDR3 is TGCGCCAGCAGTTCGGGACAGGGATACTATGGCTACACCTTC.

The chain combines TRBV7-3 with TRBJ1-6, with 7 bases identical to TRBD1. The V gene end was trimmed by 0 bases and the J gene end by 10 bases; junction bases not matched to a gene: 6. In germline, CDR1 is SGHTA, CDR2 FQGTGA. This CDR3 spans 15 amino acids. The CDR3: CASSLTTGNSSPLHF. DNA of the CDR3: TGTGCCAGCAGCTTAACGACAGGGAACTCATCACCCCTCCACTTT.

The V and J genes are TRBV6-5 and TRBJ1-1; maybe TRBD1 (6 bases). Germline V gene lookup returns CDR1 MNHEY and CDR2 SVGAGI. V lost 2 bases, J lost 5 bases, and 12 bases lay in between. The CDR3 spans 14 residues. The CDR3 sequence: CASSYEGEGTEAFF. The CDR3 nucleotides read TGTGCCAGCAGTTACGAGGGGGAAGGGACTGAAGCTTTCTTT.

This clone has a handful of counts. The chain links TRBV5-5 to TRBJ2-7, with TRBD1 matching over 12 bases. V shed 4 bases, J shed 3 bases, and the junction held 8 bases outside the gene matches. This CDR3 spans 16 amino acids. Germline-derived CDR1 and CDR2 are SGHKS and YYEKEE (reference sequence). DNA for the CDR3: TGTGCCAGCAGCAAAGAAAGGGACAGGGGGCACTACGAGCAGTACTTC. Protein: CASSKERDRGHYEQYF.

The rearrangement uses TRBV9 and TRBJ2-1; D is undetermined. The CDR3 is 11 residues long. The germline gives CDR1 SGDLS, CDR2 YYNGEE. With 4 bases removed from V and 9 bases from J, the gap between germline ends came to 8 bases. The CDR3 is CASSLTSEQFF. CDR3 DNA: TGTGCCAGCAGCCTGACAAGTGAGCAGTTCTTC.

This chain connects TRBV7-2 to TRBJ2-2; D not resolved. This CDR3 comprises 14 residues. V was trimmed by 5 bases and J by 4 bases, leaving 11 bases between them. The germline gives CDR1 SGHTA, CDR2 FQGNSA. CDR3 sequence reads: CASSPSGGTGELFF. In nucleotides, the CDR3 is TGTGCCAGCAGCCCCAGTGGTGGCACCGGGGAGCTGTTTTTT.

This clone was observed a single time. The V and J genes are TRBV19 and TRBJ1-4, with D unresolved. The V gene's germline CDR1 is LNHDA and CDR2 SQIVND (reference sequence). There are 16 residues in the CDR3. The V gene lost 3 bases and the J gene lost 4 bases, with 15 bases spanning the gap. The CDR3 DNA follows: TGTGCCAGTAGTATCCCGCGGAATTCTATTAATGAAAAACTGTTTTTT. It encodes CASSIPRNSINEKLFF.

The chain uses TRBV5-1 and TRBJ1-4; D possibly corresponds to TRBD1 (6 bases). CDR1 SGHRS and CDR2 YFSETQ come from the germline V gene. Trimming took off 5 bases at V and 6 bases at J, with 14 bases between the two ends. CDR3 size: 14 residues. CDR3 sequence (DNA): TGCGCCAGCAGTTCGGGCAGGGGCGATGAAAAACTGTTTTTT. It is translated as CASSSGRGDEKLFF.

The chain has TRBV2 and TRBJ2-1; 8 positions match TRBD2. The ends lost 6 bases at V and 7 bases at J; junction bases unmatched: 8. Germline CDR1 reads SNHLY; CDR2 reads FYNNEI. The CDR3 contains 14 residues. The DNA for the CDR3 is TGTGCCAGCAGGAACCGAGCGGGAGTGAATGAGCAGTTCTTC. Amino acids: CASRNRAGVNEQFF.

The chain employs TRBV6-5 and TRBJ2-7; no clear D gene. Trimming pared 4 bases from V and 7 bases from J, leaving 11 bases between. The CDR3 consists of 12 residues. Germline CDR1 MNHEY, CDR2 SVGAGI. For the CDR3, the DNA is TGTGCCAGCAGTTGGCTTTACGGGGAGCAGTACTTC. Its translation: CASSWLYGEQYF.

The genes are TRBV4-3 and TRBJ1-2, with D perhaps TRBD1 (6 bases). The V gene lost 3 bases and the J gene lost 4 bases, with 18 bases spanning the gap. The CDR3 is 16 residues long. Per the germline V gene, CDR1 is LGHNA and CDR2 is YSLEER. CDR3 in DNA: TGCGCCAGCAGCCAGGTCAGGACAGACAGTCTCTATGGCTACACCTTC. The encoded protein is CASSQVRTDSLYGYTF.

The chain has TRBV5-4 and TRBJ1-2; D is possibly TRBD1 (5 bases). Per germline, CDR1 SGHNT and CDR2 YYREEE (reference sequence). This CDR3 comprises 12 residues. Trimming pared 4 bases from V and 4 bases from J, leaving 8 bases between. For the CDR3, the DNA is TGTGCCAGCAGCCGCGGGGGCTATGGCTACACCTTC. It is translated as CASSRGGYGYTF.

The chain employs TRBV11-3 and TRBJ2-7, with 13 nucleotides matching TRBD2. The CDR3 spans 18 residues. Germline-derived CDR1 and CDR2 are SGHNT and YENEEA. V shed 4 bases, J shed 4 bases, and the junction held 13 bases outside the gene matches. The CDR3 DNA is TGTGCCAGCAGCTCCAGGGGGCCGGGACTAGCGGGATTGTACGAGCAGTACTTC. Its translation is CASSSRGPGLAGLYEQYF.

This sequence joins TRBV4-1 and TRBJ1-3, with D perhaps matching TRBD1 (5 bases). Trimming removed 3 bases from V and 3 bases from J, with 18 bases in between. Germline-derived CDR1 and CDR2 are MGHRA and YSYEKL. The CDR3 consists of 17 residues. The CDR3 coding sequence is TGCGCCAGCAGCCAGACAGAAGCGGGGCTTAGTGGAAACACCATATATTTT. The encoded protein is CASSQTEAGLSGNTIYF.

Details on this clone: The junction does not match germline at one end; this may be a read error. The genes are TRBV7-7 and TRBJ2-1; 10 positions agree with TRBD2. CDR3 length: 14 residues. The germline CDR1 and CDR2 sequences are SSHAT and FNYEAQ (reference sequence). The CDR3 sequence: CASSPGTSVDEQFF. The CDR3 DNA is TGTGCTAGCAGCCCCGGGACTAGCGTCGATGAGCAGTTCTTC.

This chain uses TRBV7-9 with TRBJ1-2; weak D call: TRBD1 (5 bases). Trimming removed 3 bases at V and 0 bases at J, with 5 bases between. The germline V gene encodes CDR1 SEHNR and CDR2 FQNEAQ (reference sequence). The CDR3 runs 13 residues. CDR3 protein: CASSLTANYGYTF. In DNA, the CDR3 is TGTGCCAGCAGCTTGACAGCTAACTATGGCTACACCTTC.

This chain links TRBV6-5 with TRBJ1-1; 9 positions match TRBD1. This CDR3 has 14 amino acids. From germline, CDR1 is MNHEY and CDR2 SVGAGI. V was pared by 5 bases and J by 7 bases, with 8 bases of the junction left unmatched. Here the CDR3 DNA reads TGTGCCAGCAGTCGGACAGGGGTTAATGGTGAAGCTTTCTTT. The encoded protein is CASSRTGVNGEAFF.

The V and J genes are TRBV9 and TRBJ2-5, with TRBD2 matching over 10 bases. Germline assignment: CDR1 SGDLS and CDR2 YYNGEE. V was clipped by 4 bases and J by 2 bases; unmatched bases: 11. The CDR3 loop spans 17 amino acids. CDR3 protein: CASSSAGGRRQQETQYF. The CDR3, as DNA: TGTGCCAGCAGCTCAGCGGGGGGGAGGCGACAGCAAGAGACCCAGTACTTC.

The rearrangement joins TRBV9 to TRBJ2-3, with D possibly matching TRBD2 (5 bases). This CDR3 region has 16 residues. Germline CDR1 SGDLS, CDR2 YYNGEE. V gave up 1 base and J gave up 5 bases, with 17 bases separating them. The CDR3 DNA reads as TGTGCCAGCAGCGTACTTGTGGGAGACGGCGGAGATACGCAGTATTTT. Translating gives CASSVLVGDGGDTQYF.

The chain combines TRBV6-1 with TRBJ1-1; D unresolved. This CDR3 spans 16 amino acids. Germline V gene data show CDR1 as MNHNS and CDR2 as SASEGT. The V end was cut by 3 bases, the J end by 4 bases, with 18 bases between. The CDR3 coding sequence is TGTGCCAGCAGTGACTGGCTTCAGAAACCCAGCACTGAAGCTTTCTTT. As protein: CASSDWLQKPSTEAFF.

The chain combines TRBV30 with TRBJ2-5; 8 positions agree with TRBD2. With the DNA end fitting TRBJ2-7 better, the J assignment may be wrong. Germline CDR1 reads GTSNPN; CDR2 reads SVGIG (reference sequence). The CDR3 contains 13 residues. The CDR3 is CAGGAGAAVEQYF. The DNA for the CDR3 is TGTGCCGGGGGAGCGGGAGCAGCGGTCGAGCAGTACTTC.